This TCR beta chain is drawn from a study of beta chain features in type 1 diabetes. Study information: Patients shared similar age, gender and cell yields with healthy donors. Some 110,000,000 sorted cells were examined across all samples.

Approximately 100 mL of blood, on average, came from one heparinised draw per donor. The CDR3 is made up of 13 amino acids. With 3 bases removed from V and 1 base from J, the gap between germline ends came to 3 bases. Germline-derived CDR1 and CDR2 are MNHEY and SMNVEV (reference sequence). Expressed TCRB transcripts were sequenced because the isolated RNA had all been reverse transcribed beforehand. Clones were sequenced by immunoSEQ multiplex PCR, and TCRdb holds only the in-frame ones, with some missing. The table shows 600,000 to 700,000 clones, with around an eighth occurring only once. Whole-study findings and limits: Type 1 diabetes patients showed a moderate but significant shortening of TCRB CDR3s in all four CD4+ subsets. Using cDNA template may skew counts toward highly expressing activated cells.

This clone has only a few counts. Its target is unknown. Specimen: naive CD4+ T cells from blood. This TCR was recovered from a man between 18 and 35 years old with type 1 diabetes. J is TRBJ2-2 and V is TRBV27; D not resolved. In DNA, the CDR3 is TGTGCCAGCAGTTTCCTGAACACCGGGGAGCTGTTTTTT. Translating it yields CASSFLNTGELFF.